Reported below is one TCR beta chain. The antigen is undetermined. The CDR3 contains 15 residues. V was clipped by 0 bases and J by 8 bases, with 15 bases between them. CDR1 is SGDLS and CDR2 is YYNGEE in the germline V gene. The PCR made use of 60 Vbeta and 13 Jbeta primers. The assay was immunoSEQ multiplex PCR, and TCRdb's table has in-frame clones only and misses some. Of approximately 80,000 clones in the sample, just under 80% were seen once. These data originate in a study of cytomegalovirus exposure and HLA in healthy donors. Study details: Among the 400 or so donors who were genotyped, about 80% fell in the genetic ancestry cluster that is associated with self-reported Caucasian donors. General observations from the study: Generally TCR sequences proved uncommon, though certain public TCRs appeared in numerous donors.

Healthy individuals who donated bone marrow served as the donors. The chain couples TRBV9 to TRBJ2-4, with D hard to call. The material sequenced was PBMCs. The clonotype originates from a male donor in good health and CMV-seropositive. The CDR3 region has the DNA TGTGCCAGCAGCGTAGGGGCAGCCCATTGGGACATTCAGTACTTC. Encoded protein: CASSVGAAHWDIQYF.